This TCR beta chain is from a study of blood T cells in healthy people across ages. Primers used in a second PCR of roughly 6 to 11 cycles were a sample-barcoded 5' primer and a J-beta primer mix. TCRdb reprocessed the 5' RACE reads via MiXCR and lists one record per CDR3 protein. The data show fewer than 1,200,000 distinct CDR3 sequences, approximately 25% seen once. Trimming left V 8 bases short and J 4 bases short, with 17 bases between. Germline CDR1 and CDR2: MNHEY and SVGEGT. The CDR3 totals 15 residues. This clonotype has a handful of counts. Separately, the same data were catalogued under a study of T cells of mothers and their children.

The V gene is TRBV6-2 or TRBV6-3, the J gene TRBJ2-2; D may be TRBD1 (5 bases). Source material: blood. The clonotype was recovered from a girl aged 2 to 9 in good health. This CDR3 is CASFEGASFTGELFF. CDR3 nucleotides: TGTGCCAGCTTCGAAGGGGCCTCGTTCACCGGGGAGCTGTTTTTT.